The T cell receptor (beta chain) under discussion was sequenced for a study of T cell repertoires in cytomegalovirus infection (dated by TCRdb to about 2019). A note on the overall study: Alongside well-studied HLA-B-restricted epitopes, the peptide stimulations were aimed at recently identified HLA-C-restricted CMV epitopes, whose presentation resists viral immunomodulation. Donor HLA type was relevant to the analysis, as public TCR beta signatures indicated carriage of CMV infection together with the matching HLA type. What the study reported, not specific to this receptor: In both this cohort and an independent cohort of some 350 donors, the cumulative frequency of public TCR beta family members distinguished carriers of CMV infection plus the relevant HLA type. The ex vivo response was dominated by HLA-C-restricted CMV-specific TCR beta clonotypes, which also provided the single most frequent clonotype in two of eight donors.

The sample was run on an Illumina HiSeq 1500. The raw public data were reprocessed by TCRdb itself: fastp quality trimming at Q25, MiXCR clonotype calling, in-frame beta chains only. For every CDR3 protein sequence, its rows merge into one entry that carries the most common genes and DNA. In all, the sample holds roughly 990,000 distinct CDR3 sequences, and roughly 30% of those were seen once. Together, the top ten hold 11% to 15% of the sample. The intended sense of this specimen's treatment or condition label: in vitro stimulation with specific CMV peptide epitopes to enrich CMV-specific T cells. Regarding this clonotype: Its antigen is not yet known. No base quality values were provided; no much bigger clone lies one nucleotide off.

The CDR3 measures 14 amino acids from cysteine to phenylalanine. The read is trimmed to its CDR3 DNA, 42 bases read in frame from base 1. V loses 3 bases of germline sequence and J loses 4 bases, and the interval between the two ends is 12 bases. Per the germline V gene (reference sequence), SEHNR is the CDR1 and FQNEAQ is the CDR2. Specimen: cultured CD8+ T cells from PBMCs, collected from culture after CMV antigen stimulation. The V gene is TRBV7-9 and the J gene is TRBJ1-2; the D gene lacks a confident call. This sequence was found in a human donor in good health (CMV status not recorded). Some clones in this sample may be carry-over from other donors' samples. The nucleotides read TGTGCCAGCAGCTTCCCGGGCCTGAGCTATGGCTACACCTTC. Its amino acids are CASSFPGLSYGYTF.